A single sample is the source of the 8 T cell receptor beta chains below, sequenced in a study of a mutant IDH1 vaccine in newly diagnosed glioma. These TCRs are of unknown antigen specificity. Profiling relied on immunoSEQ multiplex PCR, and the TCRdb table lists in-frame clones only, not all of them. The sample lists about 60,000 clones; around 84% were seen once. The time point here: week 5, during vaccination. A single vaccine dose contained 300 ug of mutant IDH1 20-mer peptide, and topical imiquimod was used with it. The material sequenced was PBMCs, taken from a glioma patient whose treatment included an IDH1 peptide vaccine. The receptors were gathered from a woman aged 45-60 years with glioma.

This chain uses TRBV5-4 with TRBJ2-5; D gene uncertain. Trimming took 1 base from V and 4 from J, leaving 8 bases between them. This CDR3 comprises 13 residues. The germline CDR1 and CDR2 sequences are SGHNT and YYREEE (reference sequence). In DNA form, the CDR3 reads TGTGCCAGCAGCTTGCATAAGGGAGAGACCCAGTACTTC. Its translation: CASSLHKGETQYF.

This sequence joins TRBV19 and TRBJ1-1, with 7 bases aligning to TRBD1. Germline CDR1 LNHDA, CDR2 SQIVND (reference sequence). The CDR3 is 14 residues long. J was trimmed by 0 bases and V by 10 bases; bases with no gene match: 8. The CDR3 loop is CATGTVNMNTEAFF. In DNA, the CDR3 is TGTGCCACAGGGACAGTAAACATGAACACTGAAGCTTTCTTT.

This clone was seen just once. The chain combines TRBV11-2 with TRBJ2-3; 7 nucleotides line up with TRBD1. The V segment lost 1 base and the J segment 1 base; nucleotides outside the gene matches: 5. The CDR3 covers 16 residues. The germline V gene has CDR1 SGHAT and CDR2 FQNNGV. The CDR3 DNA reads as TGTGCCAGCAGCTTAGTCCTAGGGGGCCGCACAGATACGCAGTATTTT. It specifies CASSLVLGGRTDTQYF.

V is TRBV6-5 and J is TRBJ2-2; D possibly corresponds to TRBD1 (5 bases). The CDR3 is 14 residues long. Germline V lookup: CDR1 MNHEY, CDR2 SVGAGI. V was clipped by 1 base and J by 6 bases, with 9 bases between them. Here the CDR3 reads CASSYFQGPGELFF. As DNA, the CDR3 is TGTGCCAGCAGTTACTTCCAGGGCCCCGGGGAGCTGTTTTTT.

The rearrangement links TRBV18 to TRBJ2-5, with a tentative D call TRBD1 (6 bases). This CDR3 region has 13 residues. The germline V gene has CDR1 KGHSH and CDR2 LQKENI. The V and J ends lost 6 bases and 2 bases respectively, with 10 bases between them. In nucleotides, the CDR3 is TGTGCCAGCTCGAACAGGGTGCAAGAGACCCAGTACTTC. Translated, it gives CASSNRVQETQYF.

This chain connects TRBV7-9 to TRBJ2-1, with 12 positions matching TRBD2. Germline-derived CDR1 and CDR2 are SEHNR and FQNEAQ (reference sequence). The CDR3 length is 16 residues. V shed 6 bases and J 5 bases; nucleotides not matched to a gene: 8. The CDR3 region has the DNA TGTGCCAGCAGTCCACTAGCGGGGGGTAACAACAATGAGCAGTTCTTC. This codes for CASSPLAGGNNNEQFF.

This sequence joins TRBV27 and TRBJ1-6, with TRBD1 identical over 11 bases. Germline-derived CDR1 and CDR2 are MNHEY and SMNVEV (reference sequence). This CDR3 comprises 15 residues. V shed 5 bases and J 7 bases; nucleotides not matched to a gene: 4. This CDR3 reads CASSDGTGGNSPLHF. The CDR3 DNA is TGTGCCAGCAGTGACGGGACAGGGGGAAATTCACCCCTCCACTTT.

This chain uses TRBV6-5 with TRBJ1-6; the D is unclear. Trimming shortened V by 7 bases and J by 11 bases, and 15 bases separated the two germline ends. Per the germline V gene, CDR1 is MNHEY and CDR2 is SVGAGI. The CDR3 has 13 residues. In nucleotides, the CDR3 is TGTGCCAGCAATGAGGGCCCTAGGACACCCCTCCACTTT. Protein product: CASNEGPRTPLHF.